The next 9 T cell receptor beta chains were all read from a single sample in a study of CD8 T cells in Susac syndrome. Random-hexamer reverse transcription was applied to about 0.45 to 1 ug RNA. TCRdb reprocessed the immunoSEQ multiplex PCR reads via MiXCR and lists one record per CDR3 protein. The sample lists around 130,000 distinct CDR3 sequences; around 94% were seen once. The sequenced sample was CD8+ T cells from PBMCs. These receptors were obtained from a human donor with Susac syndrome.

This chain uses TRBV13 with TRBJ2-7, with TRBD2 matching 7 bases. Germline CDR1 PRHDT, CDR2 FYEKMQ (reference sequence). The trim removed 8 bases at V and 2 bases at J, leaving 3 bases unmatched. This CDR3 comprises 12 residues. CDR3 residues: CASARETYEQYF. The DNA for the CDR3 is TGTGCCAGCGCGCGGGAGACCTACGAGCAGTACTTC.

The DNA of the CDR3 is TGCAGCGTTGAACAGGACTATGGCTACACCTTC. This sequence encodes CSVEQDYGYTF. The V call is TRBV29-1, the J call TRBJ1-2; D not resolved. The length of the CDR3 is 11 residues. Germline V CDR1 and CDR2: SQVTM, ANQGSEA. The V and J ends lost 2 bases and 3 bases respectively, with 4 bases between them.

The V and J genes are TRBV10-2 and TRBJ1-2, with 8 bases aligning to TRBD1. Germline V gene sequence: CDR1 WSHSY, CDR2 SAAADI. V lost 0 bases to trimming and J lost 6 bases; unmatched junction nucleotides: 3. The CDR3 is 14 amino acids. As DNA, the CDR3 is TGCGCCAGCAGTGAGTCAAGGACAGGGAATGGCTACACCTTC. This sequence encodes CASSESRTGNGYTF.

This chain connects TRBV4-3 to TRBJ2-1; the match to TRBD2 covers 16 bases. This CDR3 has 16 residues. V lost 5 bases to trimming and J lost 9 bases; unmatched junction nucleotides: 7. In germline, CDR1 is LGHNA, CDR2 YSLEER. The CDR3 reads CASSTGTSGGALEQFF. CDR3 nucleotides: TGCGCCAGCAGCACCGGGACTAGCGGGGGGGCGCTTGAGCAGTTCTTC.

The CDR3 here is CASSDRGQPQHF. CDR3 in DNA: TGTGCCAGCAGCGACCGGGGTCAGCCCCAGCATTTT. The rearrangement uses TRBV2 and TRBJ1-5; D remains ambiguous. Germline V lookup: CDR1 SNHLY, CDR2 FYNNEI. The CDR3 is 12 residues long. V lost 6 bases and J 6 bases, leaving 9 bases between the germline ends.

This clonotype was observed a single time. J is TRBJ2-1 and V is TRBV18, with unresolved D. The ends were cut back, 4 bases at V and 0 bases at J, with 7 bases in the middle. Germline V gene lookup returns CDR1 KGHSH and CDR2 LQKENI. The CDR3 totals 14 residues. The CDR3 coding sequence is TGTGCCAGCTCACGGGAAACCTCCTACAATGAGCAGTTCTTC. Translating gives CASSRETSYNEQFF.

The chain couples TRBV7-2 to TRBJ1-2; a possible D gene is TRBD1 (5 bases). CDR3 length equals 15 residues. V dropped 2 bases and J dropped 6 bases, with 16 bases sitting between them. Per germline, CDR1 SGHTA and CDR2 FQGNSA. DNA of the CDR3: TGTGCCAGCAGCTTATCAATCCAAGACAGAAATGGCTACACCTTC. This codes for CASSLSIQDRNGYTF.

The genes are TRBV4-3 and TRBJ2-7; 9 bases fit TRBD2. The CDR3 runs to 15 residues. Germline CDR1 LGHNA, CDR2 YSLEER. V lost 1 base to trimming and J lost 2 bases; unmatched junction nucleotides: 3. The CDR3 DNA follows: TGCGCCAGCAGCCAAGGGCTAGCGGGGACCTACGAGCAGTACTTC. Translating it yields CASSQGLAGTYEQYF.

This chain joins TRBV20-1 and TRBJ2-3; D may be TRBD2 (5 bases). In germline, CDR1 is DFQATT, CDR2 SNEGSKA (reference sequence). Trimming stripped 1 base from V and 6 bases from J, with 14 bases between. This CDR3 spans 14 amino acids. DNA for the CDR3: TGCAGTGCTAGAGTCGGTCTAGCTCTCGATACGCAGTATTTT. It yields the protein CSARVGLALDTQYF.